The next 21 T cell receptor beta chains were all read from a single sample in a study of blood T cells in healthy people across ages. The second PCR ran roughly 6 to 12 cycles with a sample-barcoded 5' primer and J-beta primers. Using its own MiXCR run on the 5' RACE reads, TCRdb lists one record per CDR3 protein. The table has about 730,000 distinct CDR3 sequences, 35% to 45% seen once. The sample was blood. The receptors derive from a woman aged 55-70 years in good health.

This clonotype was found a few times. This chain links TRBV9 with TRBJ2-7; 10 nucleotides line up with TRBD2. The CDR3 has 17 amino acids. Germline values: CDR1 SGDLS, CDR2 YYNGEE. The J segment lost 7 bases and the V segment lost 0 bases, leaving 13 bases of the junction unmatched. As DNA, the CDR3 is TGTGCCAGCAGCGTAGGTTTAGCGGGGGGTTTTACCGATGAGCAGTACTTC. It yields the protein CASSVGLAGGFTDEQYF.

This CDR3 is CSAESGADEKLFF. For the CDR3, the DNA is TGCAGTGCGGAATCAGGGGCGGATGAAAAACTGTTTTTT. The chain couples TRBV20-1 to TRBJ1-4; D perhaps matches TRBD1 (6 bases). This CDR3 region has 13 residues. Germline CDR1 and CDR2: DFQATT and SNEGSKA (reference sequence). Deletions cut 6 bases from V and 6 bases from J, with 14 bases between.

CDR3 in amino acids: CASSPTEERATQYF. The CDR3 DNA is TGTGCCAGCAGCCCGACAGAAGAAAGAGCGACCCAGTACTTC. This chain uses TRBV6-1 with TRBJ2-5; D may be TRBD1 (5 bases). Germline values: CDR1 MNHNS, CDR2 SASEGT. Deletions cut 6 bases from V and 7 bases from J, with 18 bases between. The CDR3 contains 14 residues.

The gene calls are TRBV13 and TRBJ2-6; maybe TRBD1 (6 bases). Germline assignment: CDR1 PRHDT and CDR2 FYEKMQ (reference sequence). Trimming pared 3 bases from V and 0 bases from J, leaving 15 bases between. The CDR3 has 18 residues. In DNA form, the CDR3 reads TGTGCCAGCAGCTTGGTTTGGGACACTAGCTCTGGGGCCAACGTCCTGACTTTC. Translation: CASSLVWDTSSGANVLTF. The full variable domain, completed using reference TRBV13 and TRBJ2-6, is AAGVIQSPRHLIKEKRETATLKCYPIPRHDTVYWYQQGPGQDPQFLISFYEKMQSDKGSIPDRFSAQQFSDYHSELNMSSLELGDSALYFCASSLVWDTSSGANVLTFGAGSRLTVL.

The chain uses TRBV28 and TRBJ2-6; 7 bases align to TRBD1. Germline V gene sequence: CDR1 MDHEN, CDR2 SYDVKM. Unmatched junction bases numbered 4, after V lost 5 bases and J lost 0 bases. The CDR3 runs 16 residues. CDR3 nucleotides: TGTGCCAGCAGTGGGGGACAGCTCTCTGGGGCCAACGTCCTGACTTTC. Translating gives CASSGGQLSGANVLTF.

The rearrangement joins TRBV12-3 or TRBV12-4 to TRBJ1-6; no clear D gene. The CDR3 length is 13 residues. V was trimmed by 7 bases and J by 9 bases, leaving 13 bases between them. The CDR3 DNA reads TGTGCCAGCATTGGACCCTATGGTTCACCCCTCCACTTT. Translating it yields CASIGPYGSPLHF.

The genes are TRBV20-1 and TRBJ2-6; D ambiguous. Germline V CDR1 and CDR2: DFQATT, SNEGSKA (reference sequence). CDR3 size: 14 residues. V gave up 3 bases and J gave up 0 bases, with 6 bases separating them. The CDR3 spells CSARRPSGANVLTF. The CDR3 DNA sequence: TGCAGTGCTAGGAGGCCCTCTGGGGCCAACGTCCTGACTTTC.

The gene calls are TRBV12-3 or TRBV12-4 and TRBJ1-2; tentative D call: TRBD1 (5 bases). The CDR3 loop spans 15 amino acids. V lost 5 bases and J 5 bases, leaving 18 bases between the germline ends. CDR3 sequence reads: CASSKTGTEDYGYTF. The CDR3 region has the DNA TGTGCCAGCAGTAAAACCGGGACGGAAGATTATGGCTACACCTTC.

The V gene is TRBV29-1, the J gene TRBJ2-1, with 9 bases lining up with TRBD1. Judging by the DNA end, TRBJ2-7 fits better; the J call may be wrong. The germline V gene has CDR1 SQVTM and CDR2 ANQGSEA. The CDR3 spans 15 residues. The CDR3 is CSVETWTGAYNEQYF. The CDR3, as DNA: TGCAGCGTTGAAACATGGACAGGGGCCTACAATGAGCAGTACTTC.

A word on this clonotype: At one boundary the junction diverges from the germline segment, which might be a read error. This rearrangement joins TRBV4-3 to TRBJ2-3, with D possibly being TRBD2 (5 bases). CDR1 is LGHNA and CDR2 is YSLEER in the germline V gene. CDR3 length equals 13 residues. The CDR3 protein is CASSPRETETQYF. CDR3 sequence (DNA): TGCGCCAGCAGCCCGAGGGAAACAGAAACGCAGTATTTT.

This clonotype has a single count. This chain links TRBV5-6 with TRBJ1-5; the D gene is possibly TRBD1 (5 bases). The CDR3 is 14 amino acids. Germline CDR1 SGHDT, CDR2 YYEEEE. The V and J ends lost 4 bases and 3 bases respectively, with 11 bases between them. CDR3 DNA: TGTGCCAGCAGCGTGGGACGGTACAATCAGCCCCAGCATTTT. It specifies CASSVGRYNQPQHF. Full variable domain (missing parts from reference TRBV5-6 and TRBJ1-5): DAGVTQSPTHLIKTRGQQVTLRCSPKSGHDTVSWYQQALGQGPQFIFQYYEEEERQRGNFPDRFSGHQFPNYSSELNVNALLLGDSALYLCASSVGRYNQPQHFGDGTRLSIL.

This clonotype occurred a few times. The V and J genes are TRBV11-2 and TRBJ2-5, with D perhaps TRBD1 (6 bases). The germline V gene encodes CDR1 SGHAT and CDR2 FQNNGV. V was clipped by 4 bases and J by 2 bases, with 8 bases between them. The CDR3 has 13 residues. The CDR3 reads CASSSDRQETQYF. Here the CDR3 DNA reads TGTGCCAGCAGCTCTGACAGGCAAGAGACCCAGTACTTC.

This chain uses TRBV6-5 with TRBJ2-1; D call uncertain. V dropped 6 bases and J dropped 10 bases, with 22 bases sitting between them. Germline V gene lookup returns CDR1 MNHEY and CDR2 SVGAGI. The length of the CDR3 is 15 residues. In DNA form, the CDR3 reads TGTGCCAGCAGGGAACCCCGGCGGAGCACTGGGGAGCAGTTCTTC. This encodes CASREPRRSTGEQFF.

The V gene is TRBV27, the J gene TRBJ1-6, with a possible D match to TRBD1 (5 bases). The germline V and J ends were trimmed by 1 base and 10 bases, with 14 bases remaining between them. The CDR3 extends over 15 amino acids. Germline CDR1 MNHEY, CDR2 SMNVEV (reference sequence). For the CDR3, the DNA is TGTGCCAGCAGTTTATTGCAGGGAGGGGAATCACCCCTCCACTTT. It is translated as CASSLLQGGESPLHF.

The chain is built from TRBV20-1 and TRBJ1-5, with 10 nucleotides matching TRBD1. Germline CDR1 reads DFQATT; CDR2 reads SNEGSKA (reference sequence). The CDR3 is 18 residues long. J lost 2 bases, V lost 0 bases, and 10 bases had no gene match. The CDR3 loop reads CSARDPRDRGVGNQPQHF. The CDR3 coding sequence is TGCAGTGCTAGAGACCCCCGGGACAGGGGAGTCGGCAATCAGCCCCAGCATTTT.

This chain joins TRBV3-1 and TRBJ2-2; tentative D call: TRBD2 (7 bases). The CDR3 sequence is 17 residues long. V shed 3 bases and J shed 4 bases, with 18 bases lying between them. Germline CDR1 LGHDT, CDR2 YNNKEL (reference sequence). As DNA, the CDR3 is TGTGCCAGCAGCCACCGGGATAAAGGGGGGGTCACCGGGGAGCTGTTTTTT. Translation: CASSHRDKGGVTGELFF.

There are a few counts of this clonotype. The CDR3 DNA follows: TGTGCCAGCAGTCAACGGCCAGTATTGGGGGCTAATGGTGGCTACACCTTC. This sequence encodes CASSQRPVLGANGGYTF. The J gene is TRBJ1-2, the V gene TRBV6-6; possibly TRBD1 for D (6 bases). Trimming stripped 5 bases from V and 7 bases from J, with 26 bases between. The CDR3 is made up of 17 amino acids. The germline V gene has CDR1 MNHNY and CDR2 SVGAGI (reference sequence).

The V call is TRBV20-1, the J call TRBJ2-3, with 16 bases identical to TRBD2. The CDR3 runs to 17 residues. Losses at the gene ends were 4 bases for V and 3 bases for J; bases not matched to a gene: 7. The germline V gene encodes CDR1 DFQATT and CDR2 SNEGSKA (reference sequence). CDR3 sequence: CSAIPGLAGGLTDTQYF. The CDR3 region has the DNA TGCAGTGCTATACCGGGACTAGCGGGGGGGCTGACAGATACGCAGTATTTT.

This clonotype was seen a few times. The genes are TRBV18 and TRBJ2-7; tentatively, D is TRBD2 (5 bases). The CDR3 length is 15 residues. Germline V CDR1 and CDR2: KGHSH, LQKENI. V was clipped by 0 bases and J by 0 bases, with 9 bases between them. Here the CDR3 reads CASSPPSTISYEQYF. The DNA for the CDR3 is TGTGCCAGCTCACCACCGTCGACTATCTCCTACGAGCAGTACTTC.

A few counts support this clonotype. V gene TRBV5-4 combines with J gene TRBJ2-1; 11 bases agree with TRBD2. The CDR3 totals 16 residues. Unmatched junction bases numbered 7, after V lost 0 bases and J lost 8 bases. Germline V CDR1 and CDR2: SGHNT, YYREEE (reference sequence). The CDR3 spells CASSLGGSGGAYEQFF. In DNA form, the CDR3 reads TGTGCCAGCAGCTTGGGGGGTAGCGGGGGGGCCTATGAGCAGTTCTTC.

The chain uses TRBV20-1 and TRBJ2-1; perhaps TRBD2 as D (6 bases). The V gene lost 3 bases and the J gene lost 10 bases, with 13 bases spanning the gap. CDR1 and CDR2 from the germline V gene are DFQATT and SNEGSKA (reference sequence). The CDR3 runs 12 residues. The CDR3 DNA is TGCAGTGCTAGCGGGAGCTCCTACGAGCAGTTCTTC. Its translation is CSASGSSYEQFF.